These 3 T cell receptor beta chains were all obtained from the same sample, sequenced in a study of T cell repertoires in cytomegalovirus infection. MiXCR, run by TCRdb on the reads, gives a single entry per CDR3 protein. The data contain approximately 340,000 distinct CDR3 sequences, 25% to 30% of them singletons. These receptors have no identified antigens. The sequenced sample was cultured PBMCs, obtained from culture after CMV antigen stimulation. These receptors all stem from a human donor in good health (CMV status not recorded). Some clones in this sample may be carry-over from other donors' samples.

The chain employs TRBV7-9 and TRBJ1-1, with D hard to call. The V gene lost 6 bases and the J gene lost 5 bases, with 13 bases spanning the gap. From germline, CDR1 is SEHNR and CDR2 FQNEAQ (reference sequence). The CDR3 runs 13 residues. CDR3: CASRAEWGTEAFF. CDR3 bases: TGTGCCAGCAGAGCTGAATGGGGTACTGAAGCTTTCTTT.

The V and J genes are TRBV10-3 and TRBJ2-7; 8 nucleotides agree with TRBD1. Germline loops: CDR1 ENHRY, CDR2 SYGVKD. The CDR3 is 16 residues long. With V trimmed by 2 bases and J by 0 bases, 6 bases remained unmatched. CDR3 sequence: CAISEPGTGNSYEQYF. CDR3 DNA sequence: TGTGCCATCAGTGAGCCCGGGACAGGCAACTCCTACGAGCAGTACTTC.

The chain employs TRBV28 and TRBJ1-1; D unresolved. CDR3 length: 11 amino acids. From germline, CDR1 is MDHEN and CDR2 SYDVKM. The V end was cut by 7 bases, the J end by 7 bases, with 10 bases between. CDR3 sequence: CASTYRYEAFF. The CDR3 DNA follows: TGTGCCAGCACCTATAGATATGAAGCTTTCTTT. Supplemented by reference TRBV28 and TRBJ1-1, the full variable domain reads DVKVTQSSRYLVKRTGEKVFLECVQDMDHENMFWYRQDPGLGLRLIYFSYDVKMKEKGDIPEGYSVSREKKERFSLILESASTNQTSMYLCASTYRYEAFFGQGTRLTVV.